The 23 T cell receptor beta chains given below trace back to one sample, sequenced in a study of shared clonotypes between healthy human individuals. TCRdb's table, derived via immunoSEQ multiplex PCR, lists solely in-frame clones and lacks some. The data hold 2 million to 3 million clones, with 80% to 95% observed a single time. Sequenced material: naive CD4+ T cells from PBMCs. Subset given: CD45RA+ positively selected. Source of these receptors: a man between 18 and 35 years old in good health. Some clones in this sample may be carry-over from other donors' samples.

The CDR3 coding sequence is TGTGCCAGCAGCTTAGCGGGGGCCTCCTACAATGAGCAGTTCTTC. As protein: CASSLAGASYNEQFF. The rearrangement links TRBV7-6 to TRBJ2-1; perhaps TRBD1 as D (6 bases). Germline V gives CDR1 SGHVS, CDR2 FNYEAQ. The CDR3 has 15 amino acids. Trimming shortened V by 0 bases and J by 0 bases, and 6 bases separated the two germline ends. Supplemented by reference TRBV7-6 and TRBJ2-1, the full variable domain reads GAGVSQSPRYKVTKRGQDVALRCDPISGHVSLYWYRQALGQGPEFLTYFNYEAQQDKSGLPNDRFSAERPEGSISTLTIQRTEQRDSAMYRCASSLAGASYNEQFFGPGTRLTVL.

There are a few counts of this clone. This rearrangement joins TRBV7-6 to TRBJ1-2; D not resolved. The CDR3 totals 13 residues. Germline values: CDR1 SGHVS, CDR2 FNYEAQ. Trimming pared 5 bases from V and 7 bases from J, leaving 14 bases between. Written as DNA, the CDR3 is TGTGCCAGCAGCCGGACGGCGGGTGGTGGCTACACCTTC. Residues: CASSRTAGGGYTF.

The chain carries TRBV5-1 and TRBJ2-2; D is ambiguous. CDR3 size: 16 residues. V was trimmed by 0 bases and J by 5 bases, leaving 14 bases between them. Germline CDR1 is SGHRS and CDR2 is YFSETQ. The CDR3 protein is CASSLVAAIGTGELFF. For the CDR3, the DNA is TGCGCCAGCAGCTTGGTTGCAGCAATCGGAACCGGGGAGCTGTTTTTT. The full variable domain, completed using reference TRBV5-1 and TRBJ2-2, is KAGVTQTPRYLIKTRGQQVTLSCSPISGHRSVSWYQQTPGQGLQFLFEYFSETQRNKGNFPGRFSGRQFSNSRSEMNVSTLELGDSALYLCASSLVAAIGTGELFFGEGSRLTVL.

The rearrangement uses TRBV2 and TRBJ2-1; D unresolved. From germline, CDR1 is SNHLY and CDR2 FYNNEI. This CDR3 is built from 14 residues. V dropped 5 bases and J dropped 6 bases, with 14 bases sitting between them. The CDR3 DNA reads as TGTGCCAGCAGTCCCGCCCCAGCAGTCAATGAGCAGTTCTTC. Protein sequence: CASSPAPAVNEQFF. Based on the CDR3 plus reference TRBV2 and TRBJ2-1, the full variable domain is EPEVTQTPSHQVTQMGQEVILRCVPISNHLYFYWYRQILGQKVEFLVSFYNNEISEKSEIFDDQFSVERPDGSNFTLKIRSTKLEDSAMYFCASSPAPAVNEQFFGPGTRLTVL.

Notes on this clone: Additional DNA sequences in this sample encode the identical CDR3. This chain uses TRBV7-2 with TRBJ1-5; D might be TRBD1 (5 bases). Trimming removed 2 bases from V and 1 base from J, with 6 bases in between. Per the germline V gene, CDR1 is SGHTA and CDR2 is FQGNSA. The length of the CDR3 is 14 residues. This CDR3 is CASSLPGSNQPQHF. CDR3 in DNA: TGTGCCAGCAGCTTACCAGGGAGCAATCAGCCCCAGCATTTT.

The V gene is TRBV29-1, the J gene TRBJ1-1; maybe TRBD1 (6 bases). The CDR3 totals 11 residues. The ends were cut back, 5 bases at V and 4 bases at J, with 8 bases in the middle. Germline V lookup: CDR1 SQVTM, CDR2 ANQGSEA. This chain's CDR3 is CSVQGSTEAFF. The CDR3 DNA reads as TGCAGCGTTCAGGGGAGCACTGAAGCTTTCTTT.

V gene TRBV30 combines with J gene TRBJ1-1; D perhaps matches TRBD1 (5 bases). The V and J ends lost 3 bases and 6 bases respectively, with 17 bases between them. Germline-derived CDR1 and CDR2 are GTSNPN and SVGIG (reference sequence). This CDR3 comprises 14 residues. The CDR3 nucleotides read TGTGCCTGGAGGAGGGACGGGGACGGCGCTGAAGCTTTCTTT. It encodes CAWRRDGDGAEAFF.

This rearrangement joins TRBV6-6 to TRBJ2-7; 8 positions match TRBD2. The germline gives CDR1 MNHNY, CDR2 SVGAGI (reference sequence). The CDR3 covers 15 residues. V shed 6 bases, J shed 4 bases, and the junction held 11 bases outside the gene matches. The CDR3 is CASRAGGTSLYEQYF. CDR3 sequence (DNA): TGTGCCAGCAGAGCTGGAGGGACTAGTCTATACGAGCAGTACTTC.

V usage is TRBV25-1 and J usage is TRBJ2-2; possible D gene TRBD2, 6 bases. The germline V and J ends were trimmed by 5 bases and 6 bases, with 16 bases remaining between them. Germline V gene data show CDR1 as MGHDK and CDR2 as SYGVNS. CDR3 size: 15 residues. CDR3 sequence: CASSIRRVGAGELFF. In DNA, the CDR3 is TGTGCCAGCAGTATCAGGAGGGTGGGGGCCGGGGAGCTGTTTTTT.

Notes on this clone: The identical CDR3 is also encoded by other nucleotide sequences in the sample. The chain recombines TRBV6-5 with TRBJ2-6; D is unresolved. Trimming stripped 0 bases from V and 0 bases from J, with 6 bases between. Germline-derived CDR1 and CDR2 are MNHEY and SVGAGI. CDR3 size: 16 residues. Here the CDR3 reads CASSYSWGSGANVLTF. The CDR3 coding sequence is TGTGCCAGCAGTTACTCCTGGGGCTCTGGGGCCAACGTCCTGACTTTC.

J is TRBJ2-7 and V is TRBV11-2, with 7 positions matching TRBD1. The CDR3 is 14 amino acids. CDR1 is SGHAT and CDR2 is FQNNGV in the germline V gene. V was clipped by 5 bases and J by 2 bases; unmatched bases: 6. This CDR3 is CASSTGQAAYEQYF. As DNA, the CDR3 is TGTGCCAGCAGCACTGGACAGGCCGCCTACGAGCAGTACTTC. The variable domain in full, with the rest retrieved from reference TRBV11-2 and TRBJ2-7, is EAGVAQSPRYKIIEKRQSVAFWCNPISGHATLYWYQQILGQGPKLLIQFQNNGVVDDSQLPKDRFSAERLKGVDSTLKIQPAKLEDSAVYLCASSTGQAAYEQYFGPGTRLTVT.

This clone was seen just once. The V call is TRBV6-5, the J call TRBJ2-1; D gene unclear. With 10 bases removed from V and 1 base from J, the gap between germline ends came to 14 bases. Germline CDR1 is MNHEY and CDR2 is SVGAGI. The CDR3 spans 14 residues. The CDR3 nucleotides read TGTGCCACCCCCGGCAGTGCGTCCTACAATGAGCAGTTCTTC. This translates into CATPGSASYNEQFF.

V gene TRBV27 combines with J gene TRBJ2-7; 11 bases map to TRBD2. This CDR3 contains 15 residues. J lost 3 bases, V lost 1 base, and 2 bases had no gene match. Germline V gene lookup returns CDR1 MNHEY and CDR2 SMNVEV (reference sequence). CDR3 coding DNA: TGTGCCAGCAGTTTATACACTAGCGGGAGCTACGAGCAGTACTTC. Translating gives CASSLYTSGSYEQYF.

V is TRBV18 and J is TRBJ2-3; 8 nucleotides agree with TRBD2. V was pared by 0 bases and J by 11 bases, with 10 bases of the junction left unmatched. The CDR3 has 15 residues. The germline V gene has CDR1 KGHSH and CDR2 LQKENI. CDR3 DNA sequence: TGTGCCAGCTCACCACCGGCTAGCGGGCGGGTTATGCAGTATTTT. It is translated as CASSPPASGRVMQYF.

The V gene is TRBV27, the J gene TRBJ1-1; the D gene is possibly TRBD1 (6 bases). The ends were cut back, 5 bases at V and 5 bases at J, with 15 bases in the middle. Per germline, CDR1 MNHEY and CDR2 SMNVEV (reference sequence). The CDR3 is 14 amino acids. The CDR3: CASSPGVRGTEAFF. CDR3 nucleotide sequence: TGTGCCAGCAGTCCAGGGGTGAGGGGGACTGAAGCTTTCTTT.

The chain combines TRBV11-2 with TRBJ2-3; TRBD2 matches at 7 bases. The germline CDR1 and CDR2 sequences are SGHAT and FQNNGV. This CDR3 region has 15 residues. With V trimmed by 5 bases and J by 6 bases, 11 bases remained unmatched. CDR3: CASSLLGGFGDTQYF. The DNA for the CDR3 is TGTGCCAGCAGCCTCCTGGGAGGGTTTGGGGATACGCAGTATTTT.

This chain joins TRBV5-1 and TRBJ2-2; D may be TRBD1 (5 bases). This CDR3 has 16 amino acids. Looked up from germline, CDR1 is SGHRS and CDR2 is YFSETQ. V gave up 0 bases and J gave up 5 bases, with 14 bases separating them. As DNA, the CDR3 is TGCGCCAGCAGCTTGGGCGCAGGGCCCTTTACCGGGGAGCTGTTTTTT. Its protein is CASSLGAGPFTGELFF.

J is TRBJ1-2 and V is TRBV28; D not certain. The CDR3 contains 15 residues. V was cut by 3 bases and J by 6 bases, with 17 bases left in between. CDR1 and CDR2 (germline): MDHEN, SYDVKM. As DNA, the CDR3 is TGTGCCAGCAGTTTCAGACTAAGACAAGGAAATGGCTACACCTTC. Translating gives CASSFRLRQGNGYTF.

On this clone itself: The junction differs from germline at one of its ends, possibly a read error. The chain is built from TRBV28 and TRBJ2-7; TRBD1 aligns across 12 bases. Germline loops: CDR1 MDHEN, CDR2 SYDVKM. The CDR3 sequence is 13 residues long. As DNA, the CDR3 is TGTGCCAGCAGCACTACCGGGACAGGGGGCGAAGACTTC. Translating it yields CASSTTGTGGEDF.

The chain is built from TRBV4-3 and TRBJ2-5; the D gene could be TRBD1 or TRBD2 (5 bases each). Germline V gene sequence: CDR1 LGHNA, CDR2 YSLEER. Trimming removed 3 bases from V and 3 bases from J, with 11 bases in between. CDR3 size: 14 residues. CDR3 sequence (DNA): TGCGCCAGCAGCCAGGGACGGCAGGAAGAGACCCAGTACTTC. Amino acids: CASSQGRQEETQYF.

This clone has just one count. The V and J genes are TRBV6-5 and TRBJ2-1; 10 bases are a match to TRBD1. V was pared by 3 bases and J by 8 bases, with 7 bases of the junction left unmatched. Germline-derived CDR1 and CDR2 are MNHEY and SVGAGI. This CDR3 is 15 amino acids long. The CDR3 reads CASSYGTGDLDEQFF. Here the CDR3 DNA reads TGTGCCAGCAGTTATGGGACAGGGGATTTGGATGAGCAGTTCTTC.

The chain has TRBV7-2 and TRBJ2-1; 10 bases align to TRBD2. This CDR3 has 15 residues. Germline-derived CDR1 and CDR2 are SGHTA and FQGNSA. The V gene end was trimmed by 5 bases and the J gene end by 4 bases; junction bases not matched to a gene: 5. This chain's CDR3 is CASSTLAGAYNEQFF. CDR3 nucleotide sequence: TGTGCCAGCAGCACGCTAGCGGGGGCGTACAATGAGCAGTTCTTC.

This clone was found once. The chain is built from TRBV7-8 and TRBJ2-2; D possibly corresponds to TRBD1 (5 bases). V lost 5 bases, J lost 5 bases, and 9 bases lay in between. CDR1 and CDR2 from the germline V gene are SGHVS and FQNEAQ. This CDR3 comprises 13 residues. The CDR3, as DNA: TGTGCCAGCAGCATGACAGAGACCGGGGAGCTGTTTTTT. This encodes CASSMTETGELFF.